A single sample is the source of the 7 T cell receptor beta chains below, sequenced in a study of PD-1 blockade in classical Hodgkin lymphoma. Time point indicated: cycle 4 day 1 (C4D1), after about 6 weeks of nivolumab. Every patient was affected by relapse after autologous stem cell transplantation, while exposure to brentuximab vedotin was not uniform. By magnetic negative selection, CD4+ T cells were purified from thawed PBMCs. Using immunoSEQ multiplex PCR, the repertoire was profiled, and TCRdb retains in-frame clones only, with some absent. The repertoire has fewer than 25,000 clones, around 78% of them found once; the top ten carry roughly 2.8%. The sample in question was CD4+ T cells from blood, obtained before the fourth cycle of nivolumab. The receptors were sampled from a human donor with classical Hodgkin lymphoma.

The gene calls are TRBV18 and TRBJ2-2; unclear D gene. Germline values: CDR1 KGHSH, CDR2 LQKENI. V was pared by 3 bases and J by 2 bases, with 1 base between. This CDR3 has 12 residues. In nucleotides, the CDR3 is TGTGCCAGCTCACCTAACACCGGGGAGCTGTTTTTT. As protein: CASSPNTGELFF. Complete variable domain (other parts from reference TRBV18 and TRBJ2-2): NAGVMQNPRHLVRRRGQEARLRCSPMKGHSHVYWYRQLPEEGLKFMVYLQKENIIDESGMPKERFSAEFPKEGPSILRIQQVVRGDSAAYFCASSPNTGELFFGEGSRLTVL.

The rearrangement joins TRBV29-1 to TRBJ2-2; 9 bases are a match to TRBD2. The length of the CDR3 is 17 residues. Germline CDR1 and CDR2: SQVTM and ANQGSEA. Trimming cost V 4 bases and J 5 bases; bases outside gene matches: 14. CDR3: CSVGGVAGVMGTGELFF. The CDR3 nucleotides are TGCAGCGTTGGCGGAGTAGCGGGAGTAATGGGGACCGGGGAGCTGTTTTTT.

The gene calls are TRBV5-1 and TRBJ2-5; TRBD1 might be the D (5 bases). The CDR3 contains 13 residues. The V gene's germline CDR1 is SGHRS and CDR2 YFSETQ. V was cut by 4 bases and J by 2 bases, with 9 bases left in between. The CDR3 DNA sequence: TGCGCCAGCAGCACCCGACAGCAAGAGACCCAGTACTTC. Translation gives CASSTRQQETQYF.

This sequence joins TRBV5-6 and TRBJ2-7; 7 bases agree with TRBD2. Germline V gene lookup returns CDR1 SGHDT and CDR2 YYEEEE. V gave up 0 bases and J gave up 2 bases; unmatched junction bases: 11. The CDR3 runs to 17 residues. CDR3 coding DNA: TGTGCCAGCAGCTTGGAGTTCTGGGACTACCCAACCTACGAGCAGTACTTC. Protein sequence: CASSLEFWDYPTYEQYF.

The rearrangement links TRBV28 to TRBJ1-3; no firm D call. Germline assignment: CDR1 MDHEN and CDR2 SYDVKM. This CDR3 contains 13 residues. Trimming removed 7 bases from V and 1 base from J, with 8 bases in between. Written as DNA, the CDR3 is TGTGCCAGCATCCGGAATTCTGGAAACACCATATATTTT. This codes for CASIRNSGNTIYF.

The chain uses TRBV6-5 and TRBJ2-7, with TRBD1 identical over 8 bases. V lost 2 bases, J lost 6 bases, and 3 bases stayed unmatched. Germline CDR1 MNHEY, CDR2 SVGAGI. This CDR3 is 13 amino acids long. In nucleotides, the CDR3 is TGTGCCAGCAGTTACGGACAGGGAGGCGAGCAGTACTTC. Its protein product is CASSYGQGGEQYF.

Only one count was recorded for this clone. The chain carries TRBV21-1 and TRBJ2-1; the table's TRBD1 call for D was not verified on the DNA. TRBV21-1 is classified as a pseudogene. The CDR3 has 16 residues. CDR3 amino acids: CASSHGTFNGLNEQFF. Here the CDR3 DNA reads TGTGCCAGCAGCCACGGGACATTCAATGGTTTGAATGAGCAGTTCTTC.